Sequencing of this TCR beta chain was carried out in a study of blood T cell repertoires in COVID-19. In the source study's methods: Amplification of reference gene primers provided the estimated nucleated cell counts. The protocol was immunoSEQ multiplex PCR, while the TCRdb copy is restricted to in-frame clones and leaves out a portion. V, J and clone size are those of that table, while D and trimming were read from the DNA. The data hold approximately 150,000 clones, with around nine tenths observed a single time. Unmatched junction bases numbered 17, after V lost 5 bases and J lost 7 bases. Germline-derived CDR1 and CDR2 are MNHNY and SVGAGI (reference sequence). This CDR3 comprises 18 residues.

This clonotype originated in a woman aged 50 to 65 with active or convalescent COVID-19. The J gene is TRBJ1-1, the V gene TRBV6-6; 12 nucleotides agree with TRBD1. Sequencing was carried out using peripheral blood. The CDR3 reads CASSRPGTGGAFTSEAFF. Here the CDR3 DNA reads TGTGCCAGCAGTCGTCCCGGGACAGGGGGCGCCTTTACGAGTGAAGCTTTCTTT.